The 20 T cell receptor beta chains listed next were all sequenced from one sample in a study of CD8+ T cells in alopecia areata. RNA, once extracted, was reverse transcribed into cDNA for use as the sequencing template. Assay: immunoSEQ multiplex PCR; the TCRdb copy retains only in-frame clones and omits some. Among about 130,000 clones listed, approximately 49% were seen once. The material sequenced was CD8+ T cells sorted from blood, taken at week 0. The receptors stem from a human donor with alopecia areata.

This clone was recorded a few times. The V and J genes are TRBV7-9 and TRBJ1-4; no clear D. The CDR3 contains 13 residues. Trimming pared 2 bases from V and 8 bases from J, leaving 9 bases between. The germline gives CDR1 SEHNR, CDR2 FQNEAQ (reference sequence). For the CDR3, the DNA is TGTGCCAGCAGCTTAAGCAGGAGCGAAAAACTGTTTTTT. Translated, it gives CASSLSRSEKLFF.

In nucleotides, the CDR3 is TGTGCCAGCAGTGAAGTGGCTAGCGGGGGGCAAGAGACCCAGTACTTC. It codes for CASSEVASGGQETQYF. J is TRBJ2-5 and V is TRBV6-1; TRBD2 agrees at 11 bases. Germline loops: CDR1 MNHNS, CDR2 SASEGT. The junction had 3 bases not matched to a gene; V was cut back by 1 base and J by 2 bases. The CDR3 is made up of 16 amino acids.

The rearrangement joins TRBV5-1 to TRBJ2-5; D may be TRBD1 (8 bases). This CDR3 contains 14 residues. Trimming pared 2 bases from V and 5 bases from J, leaving 13 bases between. Per germline, CDR1 SGHRS and CDR2 YFSETQ. The DNA of the CDR3 is TGCGCCAGCAGCTTCAGGGGGCGGGAGGAGACCCAGTACTTC. It is translated as CASSFRGREETQYF.

This clone has a handful of counts. The chain has TRBV7-9 and TRBJ2-7, with a weak D call TRBD2 (5 bases). Trimming stripped 7 bases from V and 3 bases from J, with 13 bases between. This CDR3 comprises 13 residues. The germline V gene has CDR1 SEHNR and CDR2 FQNEAQ (reference sequence). CDR3 nucleotides: TGTGCCAGCATCGGGAACGGAGGCTACGAGCAGTACTTC. Translated: CASIGNGGYEQYF. Looking up the rest from reference TRBV7-9 and TRBJ2-7 gives the full variable domain: DTGVSQNPRHKITKRGQNVTFRCDPISEHNRLYWYRQTLGQGPEFLTYFQNEAQLEKSRLLSDRFSAERPKGSFSTLEIQRTEQGDSAMYLCASIGNGGYEQYFGPGTRLTVT.

Comment on this clone: Other nucleotide sequences from this sample produce the same CDR3. The chain links TRBV5-6 to TRBJ2-7; maybe TRBD1 (6 bases). The CDR3 is 13 amino acids. Trimming stripped 0 bases from V and 2 bases from J, with 6 bases between. CDR1 and CDR2 from the germline V gene are SGHDT and YYEEEE. CDR3 nucleotide sequence: TGTGCCAGCAGCTTGGACAGGGCCTACGAGCAGTACTTC. Translating it yields CASSLDRAYEQYF. Complete variable domain (other parts from reference TRBV5-6 and TRBJ2-7): DAGVTQSPTHLIKTRGQQVTLRCSPKSGHDTVSWYQQALGQGPQFIFQYYEEEERQRGNFPDRFSGHQFPNYSSELNVNALLLGDSALYLCASSLDRAYEQYFGPGTRLTVT.

The V gene is TRBV30, the J gene TRBJ2-7; either TRBD1 or TRBD2 may fit D (5 bases each). CDR3 length: 13 amino acids. V shed 0 bases and J shed 3 bases, with 9 bases lying between them. CDR1 GTSNPN and CDR2 SVGIG come from the germline V gene (reference sequence). In nucleotides, the CDR3 is TGTGCCTGGAGTGTTATGGGGGACTACGAGCAGTACTTC. This sequence encodes CAWSVMGDYEQYF.

This chain joins TRBV7-6 and TRBJ2-3; 9 nucleotides align to TRBD2. J gave up 6 bases and V 4 bases, and 17 bases lay outside the gene matches. Germline CDR1 is SGHVS and CDR2 is FNYEAQ. This CDR3 is 18 amino acids long. Written as DNA, the CDR3 is TGTGCCAGCAGCTCATATGATTTAGCGGGGGATCCATGGGATACGCAGTATTTT. It codes for CASSSYDLAGDPWDTQYF.

Worth noting for this clone: Other nucleotide sequences from this sample produce the same CDR3. The V call is TRBV7-2, the J call TRBJ2-3; D unclear. Germline V gene data show CDR1 as SGHTA and CDR2 as FQGNSA. V dropped 1 base and J dropped 1 base, with 3 bases sitting between them. The CDR3 is 13 residues long. The CDR3 bases are TGTGCCAGCAGCTTAGATGGCACAGATACGCAGTATTTT. Translated: CASSLDGTDTQYF.

The chain recombines TRBV2 with TRBJ1-6; 8 bases agree with TRBD1. V trimming: 9 bases; J trimming: 0 bases; junction bases outside the gene matches: 10. The CDR3 is 17 residues long. The V gene's germline CDR1 is SNHLY and CDR2 FYNNEI. The CDR3 DNA is TGTGCCAGGGGGGAACAGGGGGTACGCTCCTATAATTCACCCCTCCACTTT. Translated, it gives CARGEQGVRSYNSPLHF.

This clone has only a few counts. This rearrangement joins TRBV29-1 to TRBJ1-2, with no clear D. Germline values: CDR1 SQVTM, CDR2 ANQGSEA. The germline V and J ends were trimmed by 6 bases and 8 bases, with 16 bases remaining between them. The CDR3 consists of 12 residues. CDR3 residues: CSVLPEQGGYTF. The DNA of the CDR3 is TGCAGCGTCTTACCTGAACAAGGCGGCTACACCTTC.

The CDR3 region has the DNA TGTGCCAGCAGTGGACAGAGCTCCTACAATGAGCAGTTCTTC. It is translated as CASSGQSSYNEQFF. The gene calls are TRBV2 and TRBJ2-1, with D possibly being TRBD1 (5 bases). Deletions cut 4 bases from V and 0 bases from J, with 7 bases between. CDR1 and CDR2 from the germline V gene are SNHLY and FYNNEI. CDR3 length: 14 residues.

This clone was detected only a few times. The chain combines TRBV13 with TRBJ1-1; D remains ambiguous. V lost 5 bases to trimming and J lost 0 bases, with 7 bases between them. The germline V gene has CDR1 PRHDT and CDR2 FYEKMQ (reference sequence). The CDR3 length is 13 residues. The CDR3 is CASSPIMNTEAFF. CDR3 in DNA: TGTGCCAGCAGCCCAATAATGAACACTGAAGCTTTCTTT.

The genes are TRBV9 and TRBJ2-1, with 8 nucleotides matching TRBD1. CDR1 is SGDLS, CDR2 YYNGEE, per germline. The CDR3 length is 15 residues. V was clipped by 4 bases and J by 7 bases; unmatched bases: 10. In DNA, the CDR3 is TGTGCCAGCAGCTTACGGACAGGGATCGCAAATGAGCAGTTCTTC. It specifies CASSLRTGIANEQFF.

The chain links TRBV15 to TRBJ1-1; D is possibly TRBD1 (5 bases). Trimming pared 4 bases from V and 4 bases from J, leaving 13 bases between. Germline lookup yields CDR1 LNHNV and CDR2 YYDKDF (reference sequence). The CDR3 contains 14 residues. As DNA, the CDR3 is TGTGCCACCAGCATTGGGGACGGGGGCACTGAAGCTTTCTTT. This translates into CATSIGDGGTEAFF.

This clone has a handful of counts. The V and J genes are TRBV14 and TRBJ1-2; D remains ambiguous. This CDR3 is 14 amino acids long. CDR1 SGHDN and CDR2 FVKESK come from the germline V gene. V lost 3 bases and J 6 bases, leaving 14 bases between the germline ends. The CDR3, as DNA: TGTGCCAGCAGCCACGACCAGGTTTTCGATGGCTACACCTTC. Translation gives CASSHDQVFDGYTF.

The chain joins TRBV5-6 to TRBJ1-2; 10 nucleotides line up with TRBD1. The CDR3 extends over 19 amino acids. Losses at the gene ends were 1 base for V and 4 bases for J; bases not matched to a gene: 16. In germline, CDR1 is SGHDT, CDR2 YYEEEE. The CDR3 coding sequence is TGTGCCAGCAGCTTGTTGGGACAGGGGAGCATCCAGATCGGCTATGGCTACACCTTC. Translated: CASSLLGQGSIQIGYGYTF.

The rearrangement joins TRBV9 to TRBJ2-3; D ambiguous. The length of the CDR3 is 12 residues. The germline CDR1 and CDR2 sequences are SGDLS and YYNGEE. Trimming cost V 4 bases and J 6 bases, with 9 bases left between them. The CDR3 nucleotides are TGTGCCAGCAGCCCGGTTGGGGATACGCAGTATTTT. It translates to CASSPVGDTQYF. Using reference TRBV9 and TRBJ2-3 for the parts outside the CDR3, the full variable domain is DSGVTQTPKHLITATGQRVTLRCSPRSGDLSVYWYQQSLDQGLQFLIQYYNGEERAKGNILERFSAQQFPDLHSELNLSSLELGDSALYFCASSPVGDTQYFGPGTRLTVL.

The genes are TRBV29-1 and TRBJ1-1; D not certain. Trimming took 7 bases from V and 0 from J, leaving 12 bases between them. The CDR3 sequence is 13 residues long. Per germline, CDR1 SQVTM and CDR2 ANQGSEA. CDR3 amino acids: CSGLAVMNTEAFF. DNA for the CDR3: TGCAGCGGGTTGGCGGTCATGAACACTGAAGCTTTCTTT.

This clone was counted only a few times. The chain uses TRBV10-3 and TRBJ2-1; a possible D gene is TRBD2 (5 bases). Germline assignment: CDR1 ENHRY and CDR2 SYGVKD. V lost 3 bases, J lost 2 bases, and 17 bases lay in between. CDR3 size: 17 residues. DNA for the CDR3: TGTGCCATCAGTGACCCCCTTGGAGCGGTAACCTACAATGAGCAGTTCTTC. The encoded protein is CAISDPLGAVTYNEQFF.

The V and J genes are TRBV9 and TRBJ1-2; D gene unclear. Between the trimmed V and J ends, which lost 3 bases and 3 bases, there was a span of 6 bases. Germline V gives CDR1 SGDLS, CDR2 YYNGEE. This CDR3 has 12 residues. CDR3 protein: CASSGLDYGYTF. The CDR3, as DNA: TGTGCCAGCAGCGGCCTTGACTATGGCTACACCTTC.